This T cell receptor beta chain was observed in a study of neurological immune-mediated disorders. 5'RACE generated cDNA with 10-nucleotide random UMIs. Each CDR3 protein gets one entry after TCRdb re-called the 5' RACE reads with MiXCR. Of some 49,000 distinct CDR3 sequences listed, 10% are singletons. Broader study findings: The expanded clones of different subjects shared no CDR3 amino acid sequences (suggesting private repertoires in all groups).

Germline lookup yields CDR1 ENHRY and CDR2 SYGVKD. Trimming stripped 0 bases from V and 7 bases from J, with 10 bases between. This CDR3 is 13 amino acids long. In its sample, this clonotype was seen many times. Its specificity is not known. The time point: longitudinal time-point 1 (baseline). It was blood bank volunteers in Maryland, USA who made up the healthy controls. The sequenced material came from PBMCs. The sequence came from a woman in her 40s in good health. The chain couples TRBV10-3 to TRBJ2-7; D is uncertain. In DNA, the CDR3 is TGTGCCATCAGTGAGTCGAATTTGAGGGAGCAGTACTTC. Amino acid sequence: CAISESNLREQYF.